A selection of T cell receptor beta chains follows, all from one sample in a study of shared clonotypes between healthy human individuals. TCRdb's copy holds only in-frame clones and misses some; the assay was immunoSEQ multiplex PCR. The sample has 550,000 to 750,000 clones, just over 90% seen once; the top ten hold approximately 25%. What was sequenced was naive CD8+ T cells sorted from blood. The receptors here all came from a man aged 30 to 45 in good health. Each CDR3 is given with its conserved first and last residue. D genes are given only for firm matches. Expanded clones are given a class, and other clones once, few, many or no size at all.

TRBJ2-7	NA	TRBD1	TRBV7-2	TGTGCCAGCAGCTCACCCGCTGGACAGGAGTACTCCTACGAGCAGTACTTC	CASSSPAGQEYSYEQYF
TRBJ2-1	few	TRBD1	TRBV7-2	TGTGCCAGCAGCCGGACAGGTAGGAGCTCCTACAATGAGCAGTTCTTC	CASSRTGRSSYNEQFF
TRBJ1-1	NA	NA	TRBV14	TGTGCCAGCAGCCATGTAATGACTGAAGCTTTCTTT	CASSHVMTEAFF
TRBJ2-7	NA	NA	TRBV27	TGTGCCAGCAGTTTAAAGGCCAGGGTCTTGGACGAGCAGTACTTC	CASSLKARVLDEQYF
TRBJ1-1	NA	NA	TRBV7-9	TGTGCCAGCACCTTTGGGACTCATGAAGCTTTCTTT	CASTFGTHEAFF
TRBJ2-7	NA	NA	TRBV7-9	TGTGCCAGCAGCTTAGTTCCGGGGCCTTACGAGCAGTACTTC	CASSLVPGPYEQYF
TRBJ2-1	once	NA	TRBV19	TGTGCCAGTAGCGACAGGAGCTCCTACAATGAGCAGTTCTTC	CASSDRSSYNEQFF
TRBJ2-7	NA	TRBD2	TRBV27	TGTGCCAGCAGTTTCCAAGCGGGAGGGTACGAGCAGTACTTC	CASSFQAGGYEQYF
TRBJ2-1	NA	NA	TRBV27	TGTGCCAGCAGTTTAGTTGGGGGACACAATGAGCAGTTCTTC	CASSLVGGHNEQFF
TRBJ1-2	NA	NA	TRBV5-4	TGTGCCAGCAGCTTGGGACACGACTATGGCTACACCTTC	CASSLGHDYGYTF
TRBJ2-1	NA	NA	TRBV29-1	TGCAGCGTTGACGTAGCGGATGCCTACAATGAGCAGTTCTTC	CSVDVADAYNEQFF
TRBJ1-2	NA	NA	TRBV4-3	TGCGCCAGCAGCCAAGATGGGGGAGCTAACTATGGCTACACCTTC	CASSQDGGANYGYTF
TRBJ2-7	few	NA	TRBV5-1	TGCGCCAGCAGGGGGGACACGACCTACGAGCAGTACTTC	CASRGDTTYEQYF
TRBJ2-1	NA	NA	TRBV6-1	TGTGCCAGCAGTGAAGCGGGCCTCTCCTACAATGAGCAGTTCTTC	CASSEAGLSYNEQFF
TRBJ2-1	NA	TRBD2	TRBV2	TGTGCCAGCAGTGGCCCACAACTAGCGGGAGCCCCAAGTTCACCGTACAATGAGCAGTTCTTC	CASSGPQLAGAPSSPYNEQFF
TRBJ1-5	NA	NA	TRBV7-9	TGTGCCAGCAGCAAGGGTAGTCAGCCCCAGCATTTT	CASSKGSQPQHF
TRBJ2-3	NA	TRBD1	TRBV9	TGTGCCAGCAGCGTAGCCAGGGACAGGTCGAGCACAGATACGCAGTATTTT	CASSVARDRSSTDTQYF
TRBJ1-3	NA	NA	TRBV4-2	TGTGCCAGTCGCGGGGGGGCAGCAGAAGGAAACACCATATATTTT	CASRGGAAEGNTIYF
TRBJ2-7	NA	NA	TRBV19	TGTGCCAGTAGTATAGGCAGTGCGGGCCCGACCTACGAGCAGTACTTC	CASSIGSAGPTYEQYF
TRBJ2-7	NA	NA	TRBV7-9	TGTGCCAGCAGCTTAGGCCCGGGACAACGATTTTACGAGCAGTACTTC	CASSLGPGQRFYEQYF
TRBJ2-7	NA	NA	TRBV28	TGTGCCAGCAGTTTAGCAGGGCCCCACGAGCAGTACTTC	CASSLAGPHEQYF
TRBJ2-7	NA	TRBD2	TRBV29-1	TGCAGCGTTGTTTTCCCGACTAGCGGGAGGTACGAGCAGTACTTC	CSVVFPTSGRYEQYF
TRBJ2-1	NA	NA	TRBV11-3	TGTGCCAGCAGCTTAGATCGGAGCTCCTACAATGAGCAGTTCTTC	CASSLDRSSYNEQFF
TRBJ2-5	NA	TRBD1	TRBV27	TGTGCCAGCAGTCCCGCCCCGGGACAGGGTAAAGAGACCCAGTACTTC	CASSPAPGQGKETQYF
TRBJ1-3	NA	NA	TRBV7-6	TGTGCCAGCAGTTCTGACAGCTCTGGAAACACCATATATTTT	CASSSDSSGNTIYF
TRBJ1-2	NA	NA	TRBV7-2	TGTGCCAGCAGACCTTTAGGAATTTATGGCTACACCTTC	CASRPLGIYGYTF
TRBJ1-5	NA	NA	TRBV4-1	TGCGCCAGCAGCCAAACACAGGGTCAGCCCCAGCATTTT	CASSQTQGQPQHF
TRBJ2-7	NA	TRBD2	TRBV29-1	TGCAGCGTTGAGACAGGGACTAGCGGGAGTTCTACCTACGAGCAGTACTTC	CSVETGTSGSSTYEQYF
TRBJ2-1	NA	NA	TRBV29-1	TGCAGCGTTGAAGCAGGAGTCACCTACAATGAGCAGTTCTTC	CSVEAGVTYNEQFF
TRBJ2-7	NA	TRBD2	TRBV27	TGTGCCAGCAGTTTTTCCCCTAGCGGGAGCTACGAGCAGTACTTC	CASSFSPSGSYEQYF
TRBJ2-4	NA	NA	TRBV7-9	TGTGCCAGCAGCCCCCTGCATGGAAGCGGTCAGTACTTC	CASSPLHGSGQYF